The 5 T cell receptor beta chains reported below all come from one sample, sequenced in a study of Ad26.COV2.S vaccination and SARS-CoV-2 variants. The repertoire was sequenced with immunoSEQ multiplex PCR; TCRdb's copy has only in-frame clones and lacks some. The sample consists of about 350,000 clones, approximately 90% of them appearing once. Sample treatment: 15 to 20 received Ad26.COV2.S at low or high dose, single or two shots; a few received placebo; per-sample allocation not given. Day 63 after the first injection of vaccine or placebo was the sampling time. This material consisted of peripheral blood, taken in a trial of Ad26.COV2.S vaccine versus placebo. The receptors were gathered from a person between 18 and 59 years old who received the Ad26.COV2.S COVID-19 vaccine or a placebo.

The J gene is TRBJ2-1, the V gene TRBV4-3; 13 nucleotides agree with TRBD2. Germline CDR1 reads LGHNA; CDR2 reads YSLEER. Trimming at V came to 4 bases and at J to 7 bases, leaving 4 bases not matched to a gene. This CDR3 spans 15 amino acids. Written as DNA, the CDR3 is TGCGCCAGCAGCCCTGGGACTAGCGGGATGAATGAGCAGTTCTTC. Amino acid sequence: CASSPGTSGMNEQFF.

The rearrangement uses TRBV15 and TRBJ2-7; D perhaps matches TRBD1 (5 bases). CDR3 length equals 15 residues. The ends were cut back, 1 base at V and 2 bases at J, with 12 bases in the middle. Per germline, CDR1 LNHNV and CDR2 YYDKDF (reference sequence). This chain's CDR3 is CATSRGGQLTYEQYF. DNA of the CDR3: TGTGCCACCAGCAGAGGTGGACAATTGACCTACGAGCAGTACTTC.

The rearrangement links TRBV15 to TRBJ1-4; 9 bases fit TRBD1. J gave up 8 bases and V 4 bases, and 8 bases lay outside the gene matches. The CDR3 sequence is 15 residues long. Germline CDR1 and CDR2: LNHNV and YYDKDF (reference sequence). CDR3 protein: CATSISGQGSEKLFF. CDR3 nucleotide sequence: TGTGCCACCAGCATATCGGGACAGGGAAGCGAAAAACTGTTTTTT.

V gene TRBV18 combines with J gene TRBJ2-1; TRBD1 aligns across 9 bases. The CDR3 has 15 amino acids. Germline V gives CDR1 KGHSH, CDR2 LQKENI. The J segment lost 6 bases and the V segment lost 3 bases, leaving 6 bases of the junction unmatched. The CDR3 spells CASSPPDRGVNEQFF. The CDR3 DNA sequence: TGTGCCAGCTCACCCCCGGACAGGGGAGTCAATGAGCAGTTCTTC.

The chain is built from TRBV7-9 and TRBJ2-5, with TRBD2 identical over 13 bases. This CDR3 is built from 15 residues. V shed 4 bases, J shed 5 bases, and the junction held 4 bases outside the gene matches. Germline CDR1 and CDR2: SEHNR and FQNEAQ (reference sequence). In DNA form, the CDR3 reads TGTGCCAGCAGCTACGGGACTAGCGGGGTGGAGACCCAGTACTTC. Its protein product is CASSYGTSGVETQYF.